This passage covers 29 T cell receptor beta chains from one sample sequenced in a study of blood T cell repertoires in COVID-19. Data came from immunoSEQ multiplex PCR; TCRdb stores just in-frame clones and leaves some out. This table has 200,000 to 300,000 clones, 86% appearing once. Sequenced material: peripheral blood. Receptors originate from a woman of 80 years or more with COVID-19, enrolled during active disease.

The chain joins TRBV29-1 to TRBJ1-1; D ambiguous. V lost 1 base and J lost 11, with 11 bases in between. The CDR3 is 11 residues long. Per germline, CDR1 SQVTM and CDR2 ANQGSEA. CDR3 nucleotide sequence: TGCAGCGTTGAAGGTCCTGAGTGGGCTTTCTTT. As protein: CSVEGPEWAFF. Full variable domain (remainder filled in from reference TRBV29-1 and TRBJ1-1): SAVISQKPSRDICQRGTSLTIQCQVDSQVTMMFWYRQQPGQSLTLIATANQGSEATYESGFVIDKFPISRPNLTFSTLTVSNMSPEDSSIYLCSVEGPEWAFFGQGTRLTVV.

The CDR3 nucleotides are TGTGCCAGCAGCCAAGGGACCCGCGCGGGAGAGACCCAGTACTTC. Its translation: CASSQGTRAGETQYF. V gene TRBV3-1 (or the pseudogene TRBV3-2) combines with J gene TRBJ2-5; a weak D match, TRBD2 (5 bases). The length of the CDR3 is 15 residues. Germline assignment: CDR1 LGHDT and CDR2 YNNKEL (reference sequence). Trimming took 1 base from V and 4 from J, leaving 13 bases between them.

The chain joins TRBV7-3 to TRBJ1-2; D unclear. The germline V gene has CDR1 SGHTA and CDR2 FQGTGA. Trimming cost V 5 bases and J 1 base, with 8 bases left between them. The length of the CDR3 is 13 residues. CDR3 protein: CASSPSGNYGYTF. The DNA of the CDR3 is TGTGCCAGCAGCCCGAGTGGTAACTATGGCTACACCTTC.

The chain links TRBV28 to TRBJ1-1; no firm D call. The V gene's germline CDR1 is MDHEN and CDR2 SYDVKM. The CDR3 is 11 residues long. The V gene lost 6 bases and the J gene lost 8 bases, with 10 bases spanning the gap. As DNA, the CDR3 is TGTGCCAGCAGCCATGTCGGGGAAGCTTTCTTT. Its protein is CASSHVGEAFF.

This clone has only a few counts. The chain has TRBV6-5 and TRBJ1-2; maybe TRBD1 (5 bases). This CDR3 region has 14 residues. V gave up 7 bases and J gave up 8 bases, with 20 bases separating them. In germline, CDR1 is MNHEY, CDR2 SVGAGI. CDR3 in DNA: TGTGCCAGCAATCCGAAGGACACTGCTAGGGGCTACACCTTC. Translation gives CASNPKDTARGYTF.

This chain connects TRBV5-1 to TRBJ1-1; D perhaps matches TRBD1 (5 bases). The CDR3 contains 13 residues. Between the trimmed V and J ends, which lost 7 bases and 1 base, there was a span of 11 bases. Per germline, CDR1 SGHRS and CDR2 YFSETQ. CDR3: CASSRQWNTEAFF. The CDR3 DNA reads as TGCGCCAGCTCGCGACAGTGGAACACTGAAGCTTTCTTT.

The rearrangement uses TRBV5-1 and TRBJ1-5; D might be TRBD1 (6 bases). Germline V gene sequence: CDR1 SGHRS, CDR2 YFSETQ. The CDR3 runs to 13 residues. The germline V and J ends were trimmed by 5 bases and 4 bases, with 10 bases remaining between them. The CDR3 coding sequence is TGCGCCAGCAGTCAGGACAGAAATCAGCCCCAGCATTTT. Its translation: CASSQDRNQPQHF.

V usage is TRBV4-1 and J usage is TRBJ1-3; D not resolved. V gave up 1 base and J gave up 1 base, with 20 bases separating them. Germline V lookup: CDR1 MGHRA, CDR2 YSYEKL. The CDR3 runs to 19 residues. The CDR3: CASSQVFFGHSGSGNTIYF. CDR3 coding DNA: TGCGCCAGCAGCCAAGTATTCTTCGGCCATTCGGGATCTGGAAACACCATATATTTT.

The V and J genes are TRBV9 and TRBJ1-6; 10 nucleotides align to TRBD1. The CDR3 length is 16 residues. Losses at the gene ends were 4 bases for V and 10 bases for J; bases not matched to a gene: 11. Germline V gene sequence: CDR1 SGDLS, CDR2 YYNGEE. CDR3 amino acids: CASSLEPGQGNSPLHF. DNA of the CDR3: TGTGCCAGCAGCCTCGAGCCGGGACAGGGGAACTCACCCCTCCACTTT.

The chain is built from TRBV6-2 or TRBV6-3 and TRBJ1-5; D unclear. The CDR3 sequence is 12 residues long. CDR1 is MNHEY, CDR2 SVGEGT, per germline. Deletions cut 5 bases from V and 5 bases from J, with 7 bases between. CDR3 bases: TGTGCCAGCAGTCAAAATTATCAGCCCCAGCATTTT. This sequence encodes CASSQNYQPQHF.

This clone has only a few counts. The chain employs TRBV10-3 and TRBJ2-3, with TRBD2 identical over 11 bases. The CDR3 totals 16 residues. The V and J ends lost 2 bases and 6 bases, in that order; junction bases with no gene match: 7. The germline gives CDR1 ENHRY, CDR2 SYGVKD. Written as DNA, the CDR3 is TGTGCCATCAGTGAGCTGGGACTAGCGGCACCGGATACGCAGTATTTT. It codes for CAISELGLAAPDTQYF.

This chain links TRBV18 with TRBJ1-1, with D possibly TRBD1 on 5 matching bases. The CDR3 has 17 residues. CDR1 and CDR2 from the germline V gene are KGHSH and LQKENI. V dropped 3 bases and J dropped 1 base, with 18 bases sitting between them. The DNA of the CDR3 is TGTGCCAGCTCACCCATACAGGAACAGGTCAAGAACACTGAAGCTTTCTTT. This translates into CASSPIQEQVKNTEAFF. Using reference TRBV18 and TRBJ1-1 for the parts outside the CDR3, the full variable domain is NAGVMQNPRHLVRRRGQEARLRCSPMKGHSHVYWYRQLPEEGLKFMVYLQKENIIDESGMPKERFSAEFPKEGPSILRIQQVVRGDSAAYFCASSPIQEQVKNTEAFFGQGTRLTVV.

CDR3 sequence reads: CASSPRGSSGANVLTF. The CDR3 DNA reads TGTGCCAGCAGTCCTCGGGGAAGCTCTGGGGCCAACGTCCTGACTTTC. The chain couples TRBV9 to TRBJ2-6; maybe TRBD2 (5 bases). Trimming pared 5 bases from V and 0 bases from J, leaving 12 bases between. The germline gives CDR1 SGDLS, CDR2 YYNGEE. This CDR3 region has 16 residues.

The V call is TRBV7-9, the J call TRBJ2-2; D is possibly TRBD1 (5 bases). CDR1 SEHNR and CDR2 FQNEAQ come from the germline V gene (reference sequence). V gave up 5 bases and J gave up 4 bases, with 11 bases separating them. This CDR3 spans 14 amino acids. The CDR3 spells CASSARRGTGELFF. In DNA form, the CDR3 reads TGTGCCAGCAGCGCCCGAAGGGGCACCGGGGAGCTGTTTTTT. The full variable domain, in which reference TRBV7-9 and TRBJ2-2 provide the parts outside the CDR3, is DTGVSQNPRHKITKRGQNVTFRCDPISEHNRLYWYRQTLGQGPEFLTYFQNEAQLEKSRLLSDRFSAERPKGSFSTLEIQRTEQGDSAMYLCASSARRGTGELFFGEGSRLTVL.

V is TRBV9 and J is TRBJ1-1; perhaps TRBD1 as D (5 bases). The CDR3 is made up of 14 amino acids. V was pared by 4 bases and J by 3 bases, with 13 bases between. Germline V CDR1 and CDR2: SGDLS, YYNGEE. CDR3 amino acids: CASSYEGVDTEAFF. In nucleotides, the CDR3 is TGTGCCAGCAGCTACGAAGGGGTGGACACTGAAGCTTTCTTT. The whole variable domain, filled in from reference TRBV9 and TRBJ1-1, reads DSGVTQTPKHLITATGQRVTLRCSPRSGDLSVYWYQQSLDQGLQFLIQYYNGEERAKGNILERFSAQQFPDLHSELNLSSLELGDSALYFCASSYEGVDTEAFFGQGTRLTVV.

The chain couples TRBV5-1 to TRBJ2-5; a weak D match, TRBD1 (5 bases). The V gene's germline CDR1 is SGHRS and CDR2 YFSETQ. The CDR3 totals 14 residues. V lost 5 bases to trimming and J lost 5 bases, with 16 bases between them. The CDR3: CASSPNGQGETQYF. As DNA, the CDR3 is TGCGCCAGCAGTCCAAACGGGCAGGGCGAGACCCAGTACTTC.

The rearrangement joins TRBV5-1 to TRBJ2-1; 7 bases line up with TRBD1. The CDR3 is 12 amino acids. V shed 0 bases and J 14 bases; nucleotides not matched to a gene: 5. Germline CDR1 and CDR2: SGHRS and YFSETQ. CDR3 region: CASSLEKGAEFF. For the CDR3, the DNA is TGCGCCAGCAGCTTGGAGAAGGGGGCAGAGTTCTTC. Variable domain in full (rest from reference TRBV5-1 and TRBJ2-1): KAGVTQTPRYLIKTRGQQVTLSCSPISGHRSVSWYQQTPGQGLQFLFEYFSETQRNKGNFPGRFSGRQFSNSRSEMNVSTLELGDSALYLCASSLEKGAEFFGPGTRLTVL.

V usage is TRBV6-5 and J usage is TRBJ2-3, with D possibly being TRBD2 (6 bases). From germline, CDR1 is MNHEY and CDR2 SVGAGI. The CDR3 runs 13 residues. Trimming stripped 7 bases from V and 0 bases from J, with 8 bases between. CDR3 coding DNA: TGTGCCAGCACCGGGGGTAGCACAGATACGCAGTATTTT. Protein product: CASTGGSTDTQYF.

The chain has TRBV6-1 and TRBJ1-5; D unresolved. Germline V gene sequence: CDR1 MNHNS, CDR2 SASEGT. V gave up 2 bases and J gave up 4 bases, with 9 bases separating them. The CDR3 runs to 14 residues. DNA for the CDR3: TGTGCCAGCAGTGAATTCCGGGAAAATCAGCCCCAGCATTTT. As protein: CASSEFRENQPQHF.

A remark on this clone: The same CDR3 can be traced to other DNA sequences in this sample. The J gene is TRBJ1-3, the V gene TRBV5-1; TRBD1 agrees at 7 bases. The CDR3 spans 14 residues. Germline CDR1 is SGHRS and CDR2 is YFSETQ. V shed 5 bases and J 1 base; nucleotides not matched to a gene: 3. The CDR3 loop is CASSPGGSGNTIYF. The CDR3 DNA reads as TGCGCCAGCAGTCCAGGGGGATCTGGAAACACCATATATTTT.

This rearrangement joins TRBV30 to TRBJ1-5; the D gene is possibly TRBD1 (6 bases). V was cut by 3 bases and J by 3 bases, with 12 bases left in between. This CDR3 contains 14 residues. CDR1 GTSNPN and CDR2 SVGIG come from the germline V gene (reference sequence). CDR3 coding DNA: TGTGCCTGGAGGGAGGACAGCACCAATCAGCCCCAGCATTTT. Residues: CAWREDSTNQPQHF. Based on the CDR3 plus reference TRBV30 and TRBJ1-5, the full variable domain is SQTIHQWPATLVQPVGSPLSLECTVEGTSNPNLYWYRQAAGRGLQLLFYSVGIGQISSEVPQNLSASRPQDRQFILSSKKLLLSDSGFYLCAWREDSTNQPQHFGDGTRLSIL.

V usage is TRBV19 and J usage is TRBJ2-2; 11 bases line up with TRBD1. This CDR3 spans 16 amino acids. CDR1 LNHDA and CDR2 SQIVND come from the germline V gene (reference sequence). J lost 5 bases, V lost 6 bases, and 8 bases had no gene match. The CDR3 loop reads CASSRRDRGKTGELFF. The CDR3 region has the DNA TGTGCCAGTAGCCGCCGGGACAGGGGGAAGACCGGGGAGCTGTTTTTT.

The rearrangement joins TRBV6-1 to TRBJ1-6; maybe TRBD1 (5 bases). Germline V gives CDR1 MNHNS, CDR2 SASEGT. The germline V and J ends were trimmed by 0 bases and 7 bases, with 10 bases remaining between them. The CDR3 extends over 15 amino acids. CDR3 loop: CASSEASAGNSPLHF. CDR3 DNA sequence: TGTGCCAGCAGTGAAGCGTCGGCAGGGAATTCACCCCTCCACTTT.

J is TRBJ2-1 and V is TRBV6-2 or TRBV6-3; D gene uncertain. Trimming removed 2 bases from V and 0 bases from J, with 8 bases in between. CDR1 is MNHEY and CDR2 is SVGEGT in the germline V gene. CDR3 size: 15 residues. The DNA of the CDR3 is TGTGCCAGCAGTTACCTGGCGGTCTCCTACAATGAGCAGTTCTTC. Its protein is CASSYLAVSYNEQFF.

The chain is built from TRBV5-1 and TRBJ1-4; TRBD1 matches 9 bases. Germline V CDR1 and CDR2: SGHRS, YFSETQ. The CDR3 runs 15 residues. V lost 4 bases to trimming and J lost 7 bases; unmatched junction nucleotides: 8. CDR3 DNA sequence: TGCGCCAGCAGCGACCGGGACAGGGTGGGTGAAAAACTGTTTTTT. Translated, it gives CASSDRDRVGEKLFF.

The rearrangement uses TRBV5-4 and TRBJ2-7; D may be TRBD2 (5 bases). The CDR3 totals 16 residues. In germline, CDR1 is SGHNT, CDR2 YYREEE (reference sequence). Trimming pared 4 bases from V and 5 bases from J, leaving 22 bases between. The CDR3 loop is CASSRMSSGLRNEQYF. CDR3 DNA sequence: TGTGCCAGCAGCCGGATGTCCAGCGGCCTAAGGAACGAGCAGTACTTC. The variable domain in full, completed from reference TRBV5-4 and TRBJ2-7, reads ETGVTQSPTHLIKTRGQQVTLRCSSQSGHNTVSWYQQALGQGPQFIFQYYREEENGRGNFPPRFSGLQFPNYSSELNVNALELDDSALYLCASSRMSSGLRNEQYFGPGTRLTVT.

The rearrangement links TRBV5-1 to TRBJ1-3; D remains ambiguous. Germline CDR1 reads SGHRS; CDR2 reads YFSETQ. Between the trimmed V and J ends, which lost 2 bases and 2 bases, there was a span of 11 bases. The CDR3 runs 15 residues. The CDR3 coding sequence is TGCGCCAGCAGCTTCCTCGGGGTGCCTGGAAACACCATATATTTT. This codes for CASSFLGVPGNTIYF.

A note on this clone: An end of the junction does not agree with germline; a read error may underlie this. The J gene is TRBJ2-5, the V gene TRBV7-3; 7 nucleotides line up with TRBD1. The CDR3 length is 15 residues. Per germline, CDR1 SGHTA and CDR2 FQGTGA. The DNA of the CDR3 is TGTGCCAGCAGCTTAGAAGGGGGCCGAAGAGAGTCCCAGTACTTC. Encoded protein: CASSLEGGRRESQYF. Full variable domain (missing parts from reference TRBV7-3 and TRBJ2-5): GAGVSQTPSNKVTEKGKYVELRCDPISGHTALYWYRQSLGQGPEFLIYFQGTGAADDSGLPNDRFFAVRPEGSVSTLKIQRTERGDSAVYLCASSLEGGRRESQYFGPGTRLLVL.

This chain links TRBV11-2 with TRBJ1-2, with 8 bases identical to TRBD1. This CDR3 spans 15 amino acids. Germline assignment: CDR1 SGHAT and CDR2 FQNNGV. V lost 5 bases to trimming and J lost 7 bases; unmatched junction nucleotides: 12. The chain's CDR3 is CASSKDREVPSGYTF. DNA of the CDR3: TGTGCCAGCAGCAAGGACAGGGAGGTTCCTAGTGGCTACACCTTC.